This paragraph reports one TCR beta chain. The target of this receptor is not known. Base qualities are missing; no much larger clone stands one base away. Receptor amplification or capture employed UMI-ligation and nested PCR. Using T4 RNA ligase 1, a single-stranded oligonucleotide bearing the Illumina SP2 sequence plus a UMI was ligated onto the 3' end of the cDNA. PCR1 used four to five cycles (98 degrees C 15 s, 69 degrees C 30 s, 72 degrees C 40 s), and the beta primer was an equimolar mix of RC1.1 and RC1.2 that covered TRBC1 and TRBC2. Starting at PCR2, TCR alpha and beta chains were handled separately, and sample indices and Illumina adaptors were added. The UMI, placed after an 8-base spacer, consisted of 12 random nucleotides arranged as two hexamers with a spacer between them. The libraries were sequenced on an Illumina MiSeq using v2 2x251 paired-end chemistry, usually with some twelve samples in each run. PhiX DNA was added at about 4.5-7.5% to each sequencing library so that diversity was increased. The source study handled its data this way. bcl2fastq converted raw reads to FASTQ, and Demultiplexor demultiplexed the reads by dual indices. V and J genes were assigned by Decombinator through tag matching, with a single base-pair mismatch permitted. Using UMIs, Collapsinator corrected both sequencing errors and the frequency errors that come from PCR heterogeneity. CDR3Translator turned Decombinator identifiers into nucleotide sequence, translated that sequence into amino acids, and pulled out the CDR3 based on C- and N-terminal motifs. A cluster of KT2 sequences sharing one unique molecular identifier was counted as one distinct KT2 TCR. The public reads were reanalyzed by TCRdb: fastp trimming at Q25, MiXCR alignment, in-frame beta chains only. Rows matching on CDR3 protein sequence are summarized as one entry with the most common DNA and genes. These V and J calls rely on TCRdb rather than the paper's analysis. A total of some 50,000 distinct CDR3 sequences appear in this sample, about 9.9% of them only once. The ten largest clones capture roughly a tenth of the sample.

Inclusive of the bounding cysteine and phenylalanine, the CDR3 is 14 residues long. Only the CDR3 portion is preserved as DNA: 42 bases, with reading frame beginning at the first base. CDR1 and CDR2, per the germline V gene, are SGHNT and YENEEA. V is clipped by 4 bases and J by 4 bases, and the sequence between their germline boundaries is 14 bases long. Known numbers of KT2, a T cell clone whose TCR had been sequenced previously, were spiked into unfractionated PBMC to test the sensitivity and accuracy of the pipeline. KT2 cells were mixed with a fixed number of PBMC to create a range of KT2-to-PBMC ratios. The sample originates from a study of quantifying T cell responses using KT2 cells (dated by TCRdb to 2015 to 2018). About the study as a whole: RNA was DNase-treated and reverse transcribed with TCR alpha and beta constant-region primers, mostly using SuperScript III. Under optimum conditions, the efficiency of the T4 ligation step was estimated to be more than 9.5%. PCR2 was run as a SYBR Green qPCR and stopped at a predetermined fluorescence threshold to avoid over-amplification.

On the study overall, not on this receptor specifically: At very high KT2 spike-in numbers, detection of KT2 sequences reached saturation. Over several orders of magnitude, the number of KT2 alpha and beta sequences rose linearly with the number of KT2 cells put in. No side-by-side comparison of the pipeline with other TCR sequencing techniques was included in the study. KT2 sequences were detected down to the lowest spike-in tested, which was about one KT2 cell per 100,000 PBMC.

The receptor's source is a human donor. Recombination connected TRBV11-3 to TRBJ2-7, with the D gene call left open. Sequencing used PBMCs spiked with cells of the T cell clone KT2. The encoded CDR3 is CASSSTVRGYEQYF. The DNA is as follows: TGTGCCAGCAGCTCCACCGTTCGTGGGTACGAGCAGTACTTC.